The 13 T cell receptor beta chains listed next were all sequenced from one sample in a study of control samples from healthy donors and cancer patients. Libraries were prepared by immunoSEQ multiplex PCR; TCRdb keeps only in-frame clonotypes and omits some of them. The top ten hold 3% to 4.5% of the sample, which has about 94,000 clones, about nine tenths seen once. Specimen: blood. The receptor source for this set is a woman aged 18-35 years in good health.

This sequence joins TRBV4-1 and TRBJ1-6; possible D gene TRBD1, 5 bases. The CDR3 contains 16 residues. Trimming removed 4 bases from V and 5 bases from J, with 15 bases in between. CDR1 MGHRA and CDR2 YSYEKL come from the germline V gene. The CDR3 is CASSPQTGTHNSPLHF. CDR3 in DNA: TGCGCCAGCAGCCCTCAAACCGGGACCCATAATTCACCCCTCCACTTT.

The chain uses TRBV5-4 and TRBJ1-1; 7 nucleotides align to TRBD1. The CDR3 has 15 residues. V gave up 4 bases and J gave up 3 bases; unmatched junction bases: 9. Germline V gene sequence: CDR1 SGHNT, CDR2 YYREEE (reference sequence). CDR3 DNA sequence: TGTGCCAGCAGCGGGGACAGATGGACGGACACTGAAGCTTTCTTT. Amino acids: CASSGDRWTDTEAFF.

The gene calls are TRBV4-1 and TRBJ2-1; D is perhaps TRBD1 (5 bases). V lost 1 base and J lost 8, with 12 bases in between. The CDR3 consists of 14 residues. Germline V gene data show CDR1 as MGHRA and CDR2 as YSYEKL. The CDR3 coding sequence is TGCGCCAGCAGCCAAGGGGGCGACGTGGATGAGCAGTTCTTC. The encoded protein is CASSQGGDVDEQFF.

The chain joins TRBV7-9 to TRBJ2-1, with TRBD1 identical over 7 bases. Germline V lookup: CDR1 SEHNR, CDR2 FQNEAQ (reference sequence). The ends lost 5 bases at V and 11 bases at J; junction bases unmatched: 6. The CDR3 has 12 residues. The CDR3 sequence is CASSQTTGKQFF. CDR3 bases: TGTGCCAGCAGCCAAACGACAGGGAAGCAGTTCTTC.

This clone was detected once. The chain has TRBV27 and TRBJ2-3, with TRBD2 matching over 9 bases. This CDR3 is 16 amino acids long. Germline loops: CDR1 MNHEY, CDR2 SMNVEV (reference sequence). V shed 6 bases and J 4 bases; nucleotides not matched to a gene: 11. CDR3 coding DNA: TGTGCCAGCAGCCCAAGCGGGACTAGCAGGGCAGATACGCAGTATTTT. This encodes CASSPSGTSRADTQYF.

The chain joins TRBV20-1 to TRBJ2-3; weak D call: TRBD1 (7 bases). The CDR3 spans 16 residues. V gave up 3 bases and J gave up 6 bases, with 22 bases separating them. Germline values: CDR1 DFQATT, CDR2 SNEGSKA (reference sequence). The CDR3 DNA is TGCAGTGCTAGTGGGGTTTCGGGCAGGGGGGATGATACGCAGTATTTT. This sequence encodes CSASGVSGRGDDTQYF.

This chain joins TRBV2 and TRBJ1-1; no reliable D call. V shed 1 base and J shed 0 bases, with 9 bases lying between them. CDR3 length: 15 amino acids. The germline V gene encodes CDR1 SNHLY and CDR2 FYNNEI. As DNA, the CDR3 is TGTGCCAGCAGTGAAGGATCAGTCATGAACACTGAAGCTTTCTTT. It yields the protein CASSEGSVMNTEAFF.

This clone was picked up one time. The chain is built from TRBV5-1 and TRBJ1-6, with TRBD1 matching 7 bases. This CDR3 is built from 14 residues. J gave up 5 bases and V 4 bases, and 3 bases lay outside the gene matches. Germline V CDR1 and CDR2: SGHRS, YFSETQ. In DNA form, the CDR3 reads TGCGCCAGCAGCCCCACAGGGGATAATTCACCCCTCCACTTT. It encodes CASSPTGDNSPLHF.

The rearrangement joins TRBV2 to TRBJ2-3; weak D call: TRBD1 (6 bases). The CDR3 contains 16 residues. The V gene lost 1 base and the J gene lost 2 bases, with 13 bases spanning the gap. The germline V gene has CDR1 SNHLY and CDR2 FYNNEI. This CDR3 reads CASSEGYRVYTDTQYF. CDR3 in DNA: TGTGCCAGCAGTGAAGGATACAGGGTTTACACAGATACGCAGTATTTT.

Concerning this clone itself: The junction shows a germline mismatch at one end, possibly a read error. This sequence joins TRBV20-1 and TRBJ1-1; D gene ambiguous. The CDR3 spans 8 residues. Germline V gene lookup returns CDR1 DFQATT and CDR2 SNEGSKA (reference sequence). Here the CDR3 DNA reads TGCAGTGCTAGAGGACTTATCTTT. Its protein is CSARGLIF.

The chain is built from TRBV7-8 and TRBJ2-7; 15 positions agree with TRBD2. This CDR3 has 16 amino acids. Unmatched junction bases numbered 6, after V lost 4 bases and J lost 5 bases. Germline CDR1 reads SGHVS; CDR2 reads FQNEAQ. CDR3 residues: CASSSGLAGGPDEQYF. The CDR3 DNA follows: TGTGCCAGCAGCTCAGGACTAGCGGGGGGGCCCGACGAGCAGTACTTC.

The chain has TRBV7-8 and TRBJ2-7; TRBD1 aligns across 7 bases. There are 15 residues in the CDR3. Per germline, CDR1 SGHVS and CDR2 FQNEAQ. The V and J ends lost 4 bases and 0 bases, in that order; junction bases with no gene match: 6. The chain's CDR3 is CASSSSGQLSYEQYF. The CDR3 DNA sequence: TGTGCCAGCAGCTCCTCGGGACAGCTCTCCTACGAGCAGTACTTC.

This rearrangement joins TRBV2 to TRBJ1-5; D is ambiguous. Germline V lookup: CDR1 SNHLY, CDR2 FYNNEI. V shed 2 bases and J shed 5 bases, with 4 bases lying between them. This CDR3 has 12 amino acids. The CDR3 sequence is CASSERYQPQHF. DNA for the CDR3: TGTGCCAGCAGTGAACGTTATCAGCCCCAGCATTTT.